These 15 T cell receptor beta chains were sequenced from one sample in a study of T cells in localized non-small cell lung cancer. Libraries were prepared by immunoSEQ multiplex PCR; TCRdb keeps only in-frame clonotypes and omits some of them. This table holds 25,000 to 35,000 clones, roughly nine tenths found once. The specimen was PBMCs, collected before any cancer treatment. These TCRs come from a man between 40 and 70 years old with stage II lung adenocarcinoma.

This clone came up once. This chain connects TRBV2 to TRBJ2-1; the match to TRBD2 covers 10 bases. Germline loops: CDR1 SNHLY, CDR2 FYNNEI. V gave up 6 bases and J gave up 6 bases; unmatched junction bases: 14. The CDR3 loop spans 17 amino acids. CDR3 DNA: TGTGCCAGCAGCCCCCCGGGGCTAGCGGGAGTTGGCAATGAGCAGTTCTTC. This encodes CASSPPGLAGVGNEQFF. Variable domain in full (rest from reference TRBV2 and TRBJ2-1): EPEVTQTPSHQVTQMGQEVILRCVPISNHLYFYWYRQILGQKVEFLVSFYNNEISEKSEIFDDQFSVERPDGSNFTLKIRSTKLEDSAMYFCASSPPGLAGVGNEQFFGPGTRLTVL.

V and J are TRBV28 and TRBJ2-4; a possible D gene is TRBD2 (6 bases). V was pared by 2 bases and J by 7 bases, with 9 bases between. The germline gives CDR1 MDHEN, CDR2 SYDVKM. The CDR3 runs to 13 residues. CDR3 sequence reads: CASSLGGNNIQYF. DNA for the CDR3: TGTGCCAGCAGTTTAGGGGGGAATAACATTCAGTACTTC. Combining the CDR3 with reference TRBV28 and TRBJ2-4 gives the whole variable domain DVKVTQSSRYLVKRTGEKVFLECVQDMDHENMFWYRQDPGLGLRLIYFSYDVKMKEKGDIPEGYSVSREKKERFSLILESASTNQTSMYLCASSLGGNNIQYFGAGTRLSVL.

A remark on this clone: This sample includes further DNA sequences coding for the same CDR3. This chain connects TRBV5-1 to TRBJ1-3; D not certain. Trimming cost V 0 bases and J 2 bases, with 3 bases left between them. The CDR3 is 13 residues long. Germline lookup yields CDR1 SGHRS and CDR2 YFSETQ. CDR3 region: CASSLAAGNTIYF. CDR3 DNA: TGCGCCAGCAGCTTGGCAGCTGGAAACACCATATATTTT.

This sequence joins TRBV9 and TRBJ1-2; possible D gene TRBD1, 5 bases. CDR3 length: 12 amino acids. Trimming took off 3 bases at V and 7 bases at J, with 10 bases between the two ends. Germline lookup yields CDR1 SGDLS and CDR2 YYNGEE. The CDR3 region has the DNA TGTGCCAGCAGCGCTGGCGGGGGTGGCTACACCTTC. Amino acid sequence: CASSAGGGGYTF.

This clone was observed a single time. CDR3 residues: CASSFSPYPYEQYF. The CDR3, as DNA: TGCGCCAGCAGCTTTAGTCCCTACCCCTACGAGCAGTACTTC. This chain links TRBV5-1 with TRBJ2-7; no clear D gene. Germline CDR1 SGHRS, CDR2 YFSETQ. The V and J ends lost 2 bases and 2 bases respectively, with 11 bases between them. The CDR3 has 14 residues.

The chain carries TRBV18 and TRBJ2-5, with D perhaps matching TRBD1 (6 bases). Looked up from germline, CDR1 is KGHSH and CDR2 is LQKENI. V lost 0 bases and J lost 5, with 10 bases in between. The CDR3 contains 14 residues. The CDR3 is CASSPPNREETQYF. CDR3 sequence (DNA): TGTGCCAGCTCACCACCGAACAGGGAGGAGACCCAGTACTTC.

The chain joins TRBV27 to TRBJ2-3; 13 bases align to TRBD2. There are 16 residues in the CDR3. The germline V gene encodes CDR1 MNHEY and CDR2 SMNVEV (reference sequence). The V segment lost 5 bases and the J segment 3 bases; nucleotides outside the gene matches: 5. CDR3 in DNA: TGTGCCAGCAGTGACATACTAGCGGGAGGGACAGATACGCAGTATTTT. This encodes CASSDILAGGTDTQYF.

The chain carries TRBV7-2 and TRBJ1-1, with D tentatively TRBD1 (5 bases). Germline values: CDR1 SGHTA, CDR2 FQGNSA. CDR3 length: 14 amino acids. V was shortened by 5 bases and J by 2 bases, with 12 bases between the two germline ends. CDR3 DNA: TGTGCCAGCAGCCCCGGGACCCTAAACACTGAAGCTTTCTTT. Its translation is CASSPGTLNTEAFF.

The chain carries TRBV5-8 and TRBJ1-2; 7 bases are a match to TRBD1. Germline CDR1 SGHTS, CDR2 YDEGEE. J gave up 7 bases and V 4 bases, and 19 bases lay outside the gene matches. The CDR3 is made up of 17 amino acids. The CDR3 protein is CASSQVSPIGGDGGYTF. The CDR3 DNA sequence: TGTGCCAGCAGCCAAGTCTCCCCAATAGGGGGCGATGGTGGCTACACCTTC.

This sequence joins TRBV7-3 and TRBJ2-1; D remains unclear. This CDR3 region has 13 residues. V shed 2 bases and J shed 5 bases, with 7 bases lying between them. Germline V gene data show CDR1 as SGHTA and CDR2 as FQGTGA. The CDR3 nucleotides are TGTGCCAGCAGCTTATCCCGCGACAATGAGCAGTTCTTC. It encodes CASSLSRDNEQFF.

V usage is TRBV4-1 and J usage is TRBJ2-2, with 7 bases lining up with TRBD1. The CDR3 sequence is 16 residues long. With 4 bases clipped from V and 6 bases from J, the junction kept 11 bases outside the gene matches. CDR1 is MGHRA, CDR2 YSYEKL, per germline. The CDR3 DNA reads as TGCGCCAGCAGCCGACAGGGTACTAGTGGGGCCGGGGAGCTGTTTTTT. It encodes CASSRQGTSGAGELFF.

The chain joins TRBV9 to TRBJ2-7; D gene unclear. Germline V lookup: CDR1 SGDLS, CDR2 YYNGEE. This CDR3 comprises 14 residues. Deletions cut 1 base from V and 0 bases from J, with 8 bases between. The CDR3 is CASSVSQSSYEQYF. In nucleotides, the CDR3 is TGTGCCAGCAGCGTAAGTCAGAGCTCCTACGAGCAGTACTTC.

This chain uses TRBV5-1 with TRBJ2-1; TRBD2 matches at 12 bases. The trim removed 2 bases at V and 4 bases at J, leaving 4 bases unmatched. Germline-derived CDR1 and CDR2 are SGHRS and YFSETQ. This CDR3 comprises 16 residues. This chain's CDR3 is CASSFMTSGGYNEQFF. The CDR3 region has the DNA TGCGCCAGCAGCTTTATGACTAGCGGGGGTTACAATGAGCAGTTCTTC.

The V call is TRBV11-3, the J call TRBJ2-6; D unclear. Deletions cut 2 bases from V and 0 bases from J, with 17 bases between. Germline lookup yields CDR1 SGHNT and CDR2 YENEEA. The length of the CDR3 is 19 residues. CDR3 amino acids: CASSLFTAPKTSGANVLTF. DNA of the CDR3: TGTGCCAGCAGCTTATTTACAGCTCCGAAAACCTCTGGGGCCAACGTCCTGACTTTC.

The V call is TRBV28, the J call TRBJ2-1; 13 positions agree with TRBD2. V trimming: 6 bases; J trimming: 4 bases; junction bases outside the gene matches: 3. This CDR3 contains 15 residues. Germline CDR1 is MDHEN and CDR2 is SYDVKM. The CDR3 spells CASRPGLAGYNEQFF. CDR3 nucleotides: TGTGCCAGCAGACCGGGACTAGCGGGATACAATGAGCAGTTCTTC. Variable domain in full (rest from reference TRBV28 and TRBJ2-1): DVKVTQSSRYLVKRTGEKVFLECVQDMDHENMFWYRQDPGLGLRLIYFSYDVKMKEKGDIPEGYSVSREKKERFSLILESASTNQTSMYLCASRPGLAGYNEQFFGPGTRLTVL.